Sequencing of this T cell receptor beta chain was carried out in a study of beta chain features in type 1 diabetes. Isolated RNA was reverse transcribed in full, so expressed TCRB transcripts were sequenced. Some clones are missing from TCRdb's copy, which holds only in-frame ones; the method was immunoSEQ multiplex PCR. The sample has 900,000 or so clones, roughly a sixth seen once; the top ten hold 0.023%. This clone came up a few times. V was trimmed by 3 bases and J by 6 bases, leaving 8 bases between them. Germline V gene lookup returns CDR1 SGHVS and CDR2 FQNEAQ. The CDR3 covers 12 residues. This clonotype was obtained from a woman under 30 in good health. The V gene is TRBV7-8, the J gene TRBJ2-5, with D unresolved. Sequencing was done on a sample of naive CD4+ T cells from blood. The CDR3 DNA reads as TGTGCCAGCAGCTTTCTCCCACAGACCCAGTACTTC. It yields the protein CASSFLPQTQYF.